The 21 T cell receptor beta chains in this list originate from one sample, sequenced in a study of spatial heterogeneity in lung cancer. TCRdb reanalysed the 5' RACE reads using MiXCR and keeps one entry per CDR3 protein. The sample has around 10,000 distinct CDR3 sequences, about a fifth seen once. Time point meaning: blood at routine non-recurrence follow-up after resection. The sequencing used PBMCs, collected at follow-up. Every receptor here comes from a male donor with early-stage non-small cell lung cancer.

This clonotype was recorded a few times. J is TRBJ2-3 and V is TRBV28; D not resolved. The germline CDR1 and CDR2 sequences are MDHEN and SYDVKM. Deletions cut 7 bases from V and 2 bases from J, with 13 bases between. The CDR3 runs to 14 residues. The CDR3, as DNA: TGTGCCAGCATCTCCCCCCACGACACAGATACGCAGTATTTT. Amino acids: CASISPHDTDTQYF.

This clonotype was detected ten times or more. Here the CDR3 reads CASSFGGWYEQYF. CDR3 nucleotide sequence: TGTGCCAGCAGCTTCGGGGGATGGTACGAGCAGTACTTC. The genes are TRBV11-2 and TRBJ2-7, with D possibly matching TRBD2 (6 bases). V was shortened by 3 bases and J by 4 bases, with 10 bases between the two germline ends. The CDR3 has 13 amino acids. Germline assignment: CDR1 SGHAT and CDR2 FQNNGV.

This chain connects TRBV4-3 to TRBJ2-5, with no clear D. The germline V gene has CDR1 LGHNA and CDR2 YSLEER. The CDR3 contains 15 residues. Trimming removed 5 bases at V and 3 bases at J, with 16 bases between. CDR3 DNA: TGCGCCAGCAGCTTTTCACCCGCCCGGGAAGAGACCCAGTACTTC. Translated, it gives CASSFSPAREETQYF.

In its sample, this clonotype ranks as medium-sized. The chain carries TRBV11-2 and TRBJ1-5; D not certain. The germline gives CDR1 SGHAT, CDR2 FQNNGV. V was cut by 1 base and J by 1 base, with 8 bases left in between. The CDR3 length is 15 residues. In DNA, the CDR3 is TGTGCCAGCAGCTTAGGGGCGGTGAGCAATCAGCCCCAGCATTTT. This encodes CASSLGAVSNQPQHF.

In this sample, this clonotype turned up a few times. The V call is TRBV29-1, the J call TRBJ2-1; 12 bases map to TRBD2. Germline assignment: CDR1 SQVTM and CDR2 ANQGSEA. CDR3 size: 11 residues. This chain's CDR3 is CASGGANEQFF. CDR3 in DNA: TGCGCTAGCGGGGGGGCCAATGAGCAGTTCTTC.

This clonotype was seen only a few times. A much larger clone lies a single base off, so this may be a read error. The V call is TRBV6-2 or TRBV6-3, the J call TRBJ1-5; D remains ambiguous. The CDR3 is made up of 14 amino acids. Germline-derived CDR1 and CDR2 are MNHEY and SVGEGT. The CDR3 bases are TGTGCCGGCAGTGGATGGGTTCCCGATCAGCCCCAGCATTTT. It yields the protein CAGSGWVPDQPQHF.

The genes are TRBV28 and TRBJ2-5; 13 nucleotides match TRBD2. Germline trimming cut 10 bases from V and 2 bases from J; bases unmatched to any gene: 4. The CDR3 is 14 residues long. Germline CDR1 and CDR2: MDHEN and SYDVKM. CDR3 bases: TGTGCCACTTCGACTAGCGGGGGGCAAGAGACCCAGTACTTC. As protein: CATSTSGGQETQYF.

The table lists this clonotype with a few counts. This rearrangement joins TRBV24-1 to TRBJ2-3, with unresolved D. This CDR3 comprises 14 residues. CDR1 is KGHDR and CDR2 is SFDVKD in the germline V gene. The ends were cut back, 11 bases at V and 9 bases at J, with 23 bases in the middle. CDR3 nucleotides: TGTGCCATCTCGCCGCGATTCGGACCGGAAACGCAGTATTTT. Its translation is CAISPRFGPETQYF.

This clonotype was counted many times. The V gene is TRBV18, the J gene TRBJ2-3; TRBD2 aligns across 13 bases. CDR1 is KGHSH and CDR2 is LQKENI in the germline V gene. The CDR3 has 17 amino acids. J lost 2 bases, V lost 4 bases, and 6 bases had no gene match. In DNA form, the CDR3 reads TGTGCCAGCTCACGGGCGACTAGCGGGGGGACCACAGATACGCAGTATTTT. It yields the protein CASSRATSGGTTDTQYF.

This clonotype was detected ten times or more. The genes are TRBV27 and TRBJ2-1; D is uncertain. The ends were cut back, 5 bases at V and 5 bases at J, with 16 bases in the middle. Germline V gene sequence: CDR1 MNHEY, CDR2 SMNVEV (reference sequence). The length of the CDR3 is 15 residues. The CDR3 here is CASSRSWLRDNEQFF. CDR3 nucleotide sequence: TGTGCCAGCAGTCGGTCGTGGCTTCGGGACAATGAGCAGTTCTTC.

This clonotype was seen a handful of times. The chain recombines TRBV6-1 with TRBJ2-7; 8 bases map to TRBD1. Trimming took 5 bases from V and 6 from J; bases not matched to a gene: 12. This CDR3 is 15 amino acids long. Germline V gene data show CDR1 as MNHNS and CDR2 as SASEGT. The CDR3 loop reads CASSTQGATVFEQYF. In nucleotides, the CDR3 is TGTGCCAGCAGTACGCAGGGGGCAACGGTCTTCGAGCAGTACTTC.

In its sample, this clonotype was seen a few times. The CDR3 DNA reads as TGTGCCAGCACCGGATGGGGACAGTCCTACGAGCAGTACTTC. Its translation: CASTGWGQSYEQYF. V and J are TRBV28 and TRBJ2-7; 7 nucleotides line up with TRBD1. Losses at the gene ends were 7 bases for V and 1 base for J; bases not matched to a gene: 7. Germline CDR1 and CDR2: MDHEN and SYDVKM. The CDR3 length is 14 residues. The entire variable domain, with the rest obtained from reference TRBV28 and TRBJ2-7, is as follows: DVKVTQSSRYLVKRTGEKVFLECVQDMDHENMFWYRQDPGLGLRLIYFSYDVKMKEKGDIPEGYSVSREKKERFSLILESASTNQTSMYLCASTGWGQSYEQYFGPGTRLTVT.

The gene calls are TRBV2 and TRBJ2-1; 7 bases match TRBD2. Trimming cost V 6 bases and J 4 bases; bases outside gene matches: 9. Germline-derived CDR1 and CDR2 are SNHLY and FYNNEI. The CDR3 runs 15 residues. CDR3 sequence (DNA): TGTGCCAGCAGCGGAGCTAGCGGACCATACAATGAGCAGTTCTTC. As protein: CASSGASGPYNEQFF.

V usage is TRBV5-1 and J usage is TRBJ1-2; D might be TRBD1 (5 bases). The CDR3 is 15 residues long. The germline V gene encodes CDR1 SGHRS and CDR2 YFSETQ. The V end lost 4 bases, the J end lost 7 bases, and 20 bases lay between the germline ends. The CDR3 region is CASSVAPGTRGGYTF. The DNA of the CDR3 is TGCGCCAGCAGCGTAGCACCAGGGACCCGCGGTGGCTACACCTTC.

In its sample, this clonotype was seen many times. The CDR3 DNA follows: TGCGCCAGCAGCCAAGATCGGGACAGGGTATATGGCTACACCTTC. It specifies CASSQDRDRVYGYTF. This rearrangement joins TRBV4-3 to TRBJ1-2, with TRBD1 identical over 9 bases. Trimming at V came to 0 bases and at J to 5 bases, leaving 4 bases not matched to a gene. CDR1 LGHNA and CDR2 YSLEER come from the germline V gene. The CDR3 sequence is 15 residues long.

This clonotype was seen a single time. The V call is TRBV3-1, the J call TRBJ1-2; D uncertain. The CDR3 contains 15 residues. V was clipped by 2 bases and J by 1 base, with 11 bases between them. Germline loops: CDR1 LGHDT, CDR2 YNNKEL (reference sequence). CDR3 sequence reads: CASSQMDQVNYGYTF. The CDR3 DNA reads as TGTGCCAGCAGCCAAATGGACCAGGTTAACTATGGCTACACCTTC.

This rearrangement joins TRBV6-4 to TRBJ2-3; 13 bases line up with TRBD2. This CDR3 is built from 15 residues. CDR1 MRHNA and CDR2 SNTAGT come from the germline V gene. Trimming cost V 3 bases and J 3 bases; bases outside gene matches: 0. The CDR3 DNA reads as TGTGCCAGCAGTGAGACTAGCGGGAGGACAGATACGCAGTATTTT. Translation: CASSETSGRTDTQYF.

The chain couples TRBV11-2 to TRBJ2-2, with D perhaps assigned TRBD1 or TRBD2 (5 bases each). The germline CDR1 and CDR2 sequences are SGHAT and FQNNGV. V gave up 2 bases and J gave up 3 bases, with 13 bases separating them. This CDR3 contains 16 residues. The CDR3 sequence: CASSLMPGTYTGELFF. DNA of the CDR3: TGTGCCAGCAGCTTAATGCCCGGGACCTACACCGGGGAGCTGTTTTTT.

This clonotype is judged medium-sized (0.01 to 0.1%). The CDR3 reads CASSPRDRGSEQYF. In DNA, the CDR3 is TGTGCCAGCAGTCCACGGGACAGGGGTAGCGAGCAGTACTTC. The chain is built from TRBV7-6 and TRBJ2-7; the match to TRBD1 covers 10 bases. The CDR3 is made up of 14 amino acids. With V trimmed by 6 bases and J by 6 bases, 8 bases remained unmatched. Germline V gene lookup returns CDR1 SGHVS and CDR2 FNYEAQ.

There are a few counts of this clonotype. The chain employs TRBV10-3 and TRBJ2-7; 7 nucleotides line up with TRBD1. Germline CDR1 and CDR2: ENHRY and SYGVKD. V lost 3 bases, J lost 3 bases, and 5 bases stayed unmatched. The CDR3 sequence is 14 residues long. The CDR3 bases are TGTGCCATCAGTGAAGGGACAGTTGGCTACGAGCAGTACTTC. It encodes CAISEGTVGYEQYF.

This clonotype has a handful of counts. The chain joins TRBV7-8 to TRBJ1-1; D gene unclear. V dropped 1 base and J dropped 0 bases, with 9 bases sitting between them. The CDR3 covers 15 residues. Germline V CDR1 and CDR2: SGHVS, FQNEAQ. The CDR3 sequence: CASSLGGQMNTEAFF. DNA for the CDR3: TGTGCCAGCAGCTTAGGCGGGCAGATGAACACTGAAGCTTTCTTT.